The 6 T cell receptor beta chains presented below share a single source sample, sequenced in a study of a mutant IDH1 vaccine in newly diagnosed glioma. TCRdb keeps only in-frame clones here, not all; method: immunoSEQ multiplex PCR. The sample shows about 38,000 clones, 70% to 80% of them seen only once. Time point of the sample: week 5, during vaccination. The investigators gave 300 ug of mutant IDH1 20-mer peptide in each vaccine dose, together with topical imiquimod. These TCRs are of unknown antigen specificity. The source material was PBMCs, sampled from a glioma patient whose treatment included an IDH1 peptide vaccine. These receptors came from a man in his forties with glioma.

J is TRBJ2-2 and V is TRBV30, with 7 bases aligning to TRBD2. J was trimmed by 4 bases and V by 2 bases; bases with no gene match: 10. Germline V CDR1 and CDR2: GTSNPN, SVGIG (reference sequence). CDR3 length equals 16 residues. DNA for the CDR3: TGTGCCTGGAGTAAAACAGTGGGGAGGGGCACCGGGGAGCTGTTTTTT. Translating it yields CAWSKTVGRGTGELFF.

V gene TRBV21-1 combines with J gene TRBJ1-1; the table's TRBD1 call for D was not verified on the DNA. TRBV21-1 constitutes a pseudogene. This CDR3 has 17 residues. The CDR3 reads CASSKGKDRGMNTEAFF. CDR3 DNA: TGTGCCAGCAGCAAGGGAAAGGACAGGGGGATGAACACTGAAGCTTTCTTT.

This clone was seen more than once but under ten times. The gene calls are TRBV14 and TRBJ1-1; D uncertain. Germline loops: CDR1 SGHDN, CDR2 FVKESK. This CDR3 is built from 13 residues. Trimming removed 5 bases at V and 1 base at J, with 8 bases between. The CDR3 DNA sequence: TGTGCCAGCAGCATGTCCAGGAACACTGAAGCTTTCTTT. This translates into CASSMSRNTEAFF.

The chain recombines TRBV9 with TRBJ2-7; TRBD2 is a possible D gene (6 bases). V was trimmed by 0 bases and J by 6 bases, leaving 13 bases between them. CDR1 and CDR2 (germline): SGDLS, YYNGEE. The CDR3 sequence is 14 residues long. CDR3 amino acids: CASSVGGQGGEQYF. CDR3 DNA sequence: TGTGCCAGCAGCGTAGGTGGTCAGGGAGGCGAGCAGTACTTC. Based on the CDR3 plus reference TRBV9 and TRBJ2-7, the full variable domain is DSGVTQTPKHLITATGQRVTLRCSPRSGDLSVYWYQQSLDQGLQFLIQYYNGEERAKGNILERFSAQQFPDLHSELNLSSLELGDSALYFCASSVGGQGGEQYFGPGTRLTVT.

The J gene is TRBJ2-6, the V gene TRBV19; D is uncertain. There are 15 residues in the CDR3. V was clipped by 3 bases and J by 2 bases, with 8 bases between them. Germline assignment: CDR1 LNHDA and CDR2 SQIVND (reference sequence). The CDR3 protein is CASSITVTGANVLTF. CDR3 sequence (DNA): TGTGCCAGTAGTATCACTGTAACTGGGGCCAACGTCCTGACTTTC.

This clone was seen more than once but under ten times. This chain joins TRBV4-2 and TRBJ1-1, with D possibly being TRBD1 (5 bases). The ends were cut back, 4 bases at V and 7 bases at J, with 13 bases in the middle. The CDR3 sequence is 13 residues long. Germline V gene data show CDR1 as LGHNA and CDR2 as YNFKEQ. The CDR3 region has the DNA TGTGCCAGCAGCCGCGGGGGGGGAGGTGAAGCTTTCTTT. This translates into CASSRGGGGEAFF.